The 14 T cell receptor beta chains below all came from one sample that was sequenced in a study of radiation and T cells in renal cell carcinoma. Measured with immunoSEQ multiplex PCR; TCRdb has only the in-frame clones, and not every one. This sample carries just over 95,000 clones, less than 90% of them seen once, and the ten largest clones take approximately 7.9%. Time point here: baseline pretreatment blood. Indicated treatment: 15 Gy SBRT to primary tumor, nephrectomy 4 weeks later. The source was blood, collected from a patient whose treatment included radiotherapy and nephrectomy. These receptors originate from a man aged 50-59 years with renal cell carcinoma.

The chain couples TRBV27 to TRBJ2-3; 7 nucleotides line up with TRBD2. This CDR3 is built from 16 residues. The V segment lost 0 bases and the J segment 6 bases; nucleotides outside the gene matches: 9. CDR1 is MNHEY and CDR2 is SMNVEV in the germline V gene (reference sequence). For the CDR3, the DNA is TGTGCCAGCAGTTTATCGGGCGGGGGAGCGTCGGATACGCAGTATTTT. This gives the protein CASSLSGGGASDTQYF.

The chain links TRBV9 to TRBJ1-1, with D unresolved. Germline V gene lookup returns CDR1 SGDLS and CDR2 YYNGEE. The CDR3 covers 16 residues. Trimming left V 4 bases short and J 0 bases short, with 16 bases between. The CDR3 DNA is TGTGCCAGCAGCCCCCGTAGTGGCGTAATGAACACTGAAGCTTTCTTT. Amino acids: CASSPRSGVMNTEAFF.

This chain joins TRBV30 and TRBJ1-1; no clear D. Trimming cost V 4 bases and J 1 base, with 7 bases left between them. Per the germline V gene, CDR1 is GTSNPN and CDR2 is SVGIG (reference sequence). The CDR3 is 12 amino acids. The CDR3 protein is CAWNRANTEAFF. CDR3 DNA sequence: TGTGCCTGGAACCGAGCGAACACTGAAGCTTTCTTT.

This clone has just a few counts. The chain employs TRBV6-5 and TRBJ1-1; D is possibly TRBD1 (5 bases). The ends were cut back, 4 bases at V and 5 bases at J, with 14 bases in the middle. Per germline, CDR1 MNHEY and CDR2 SVGAGI. The CDR3 is 14 amino acids. CDR3 sequence reads: CASSWVRGSTEAFF. DNA for the CDR3: TGTGCCAGCAGTTGGGTTCGGGGGAGTACTGAAGCTTTCTTT.

This rearrangement joins TRBV11-2 to TRBJ2-7; D uncertain. CDR1 SGHAT and CDR2 FQNNGV come from the germline V gene. This CDR3 region has 14 residues. V was pared by 1 base and J by 3 bases, with 10 bases between. CDR3 residues: CASSLGPRNYEQYF. In DNA, the CDR3 is TGTGCCAGCAGCTTAGGTCCCAGGAACTACGAGCAGTACTTC.

The chain uses TRBV10-1 and TRBJ2-7; TRBD1 matches at 10 bases. The trim removed 2 bases at V and 5 bases at J, leaving 6 bases unmatched. This CDR3 has 15 residues. From germline, CDR1 is WNHNN and CDR2 SYGVQD (reference sequence). The CDR3 bases are TGCGCCAGCAGTGAGGGCGGGACAGGGGAGAACGAGCAGTACTTC. It translates to CASSEGGTGENEQYF.

The chain carries TRBV29-1 and TRBJ2-7, with 8 positions matching TRBD1. V lost 0 bases to trimming and J lost 3 bases; unmatched junction nucleotides: 7. Germline V gene lookup returns CDR1 SQVTM and CDR2 ANQGSEA. This CDR3 has 15 amino acids. Here the CDR3 DNA reads TGCAGCGTTGAAGAGGGGACAGGATTCGACTACGAGCAGTACTTC. It is translated as CSVEEGTGFDYEQYF.

The rearrangement joins TRBV30 to TRBJ2-1; 15 bases are shared with TRBD2. The germline V gene has CDR1 GTSNPN and CDR2 SVGIG (reference sequence). V trimming: 5 bases; J trimming: 8 bases; junction bases outside the gene matches: 10. The CDR3 runs 16 residues. DNA for the CDR3: TGTGCCTGGGATGGGACTAGCGGGAGGAATGGTTATGAGCAGTTCTTC. Its translation is CAWDGTSGRNGYEQFF.

This chain links TRBV27 with TRBJ2-7; 7 nucleotides match TRBD1. CDR3 length: 13 residues. From germline, CDR1 is MNHEY and CDR2 SMNVEV (reference sequence). V was pared by 5 bases and J by 0 bases, with 1 base of the junction left unmatched. The CDR3 loop is CASSNRGSYEQYF. The DNA of the CDR3 is TGTGCCAGCAGTAACAGGGGCTCCTACGAGCAGTACTTC.

J is TRBJ2-7 and V is TRBV5-1; D gene ambiguous. The CDR3 loop spans 13 amino acids. From germline, CDR1 is SGHRS and CDR2 YFSETQ. Trimming shortened V by 0 bases and J by 3 bases, and 7 bases separated the two germline ends. The DNA of the CDR3 is TGCGCCAGCAGCTTGGTACCGGACTACGAGCAGTACTTC. Its protein product is CASSLVPDYEQYF.

The chain recombines TRBV6-1 with TRBJ1-5, with TRBD1 as a possible D gene (5 bases). Trimming left V 1 base short and J 3 bases short, with 7 bases between. Per the germline V gene, CDR1 is MNHNS and CDR2 is SASEGT. This CDR3 is built from 14 residues. CDR3 region: CASSEGGPNQPQHF. In DNA form, the CDR3 reads TGTGCCAGCAGTGAAGGGGGACCCAATCAGCCCCAGCATTTT.

The chain uses TRBV7-9 and TRBJ1-1, with D tentatively TRBD1 (6 bases). V lost 3 bases and J 1 base, leaving 9 bases between the germline ends. Germline CDR1 reads SEHNR; CDR2 reads FQNEAQ (reference sequence). The CDR3 extends over 14 amino acids. The CDR3 nucleotides read TGTGCCAGCAGCTTTACAGGGCAGAACACTGAAGCTTTCTTT. Translation gives CASSFTGQNTEAFF.

The chain recombines TRBV7-9 with TRBJ1-2; no firm D call. The V end lost 0 bases, the J end lost 8 bases, and 13 bases lay between the germline ends. This CDR3 contains 14 residues. Germline loops: CDR1 SEHNR, CDR2 FQNEAQ (reference sequence). The CDR3 DNA follows: TGTGCCAGCAGCTTAGCGCTTTTAGAACAAGGCTACACCTTC. Amino acid sequence: CASSLALLEQGYTF.

The chain couples TRBV7-9 to TRBJ1-5, with D unresolved. CDR3 size: 12 residues. Germline V lookup: CDR1 SEHNR, CDR2 FQNEAQ (reference sequence). Trimming left V 10 bases short and J 2 bases short, with 9 bases between. CDR3 DNA: TGTGCCACCGGGGAGGGCAATCAGCCCCAGCATTTT. Its translation: CATGEGNQPQHF.